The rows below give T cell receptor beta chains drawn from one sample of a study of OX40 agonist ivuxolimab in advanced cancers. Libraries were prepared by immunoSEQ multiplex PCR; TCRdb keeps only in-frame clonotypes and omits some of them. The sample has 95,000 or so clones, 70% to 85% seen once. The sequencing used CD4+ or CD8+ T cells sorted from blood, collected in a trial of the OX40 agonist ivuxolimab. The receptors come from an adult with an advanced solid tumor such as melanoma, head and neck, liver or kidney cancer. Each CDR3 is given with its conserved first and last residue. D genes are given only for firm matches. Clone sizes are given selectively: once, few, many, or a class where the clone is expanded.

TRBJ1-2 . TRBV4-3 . CASSQDVSGARLDYGYTF TGCGCCAGCAGCCAAGATGTGTCGGGGGCGCGGTTGGACTATGGCTACACCTTC
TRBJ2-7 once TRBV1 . CTSSQFWSGASYEQYF TGCACCAGCAGCCAATTTTGGAGCGGGGCCTCCTACGAGCAGTACTTC
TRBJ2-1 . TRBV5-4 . CASSQLLDSSYNEQFF TGTGCCAGCAGCCAACTTCTGGATAGCTCCTACAATGAGCAGTTCTTC
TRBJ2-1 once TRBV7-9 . CASSLGFNNEQFF TGTGCCAGCAGCTTAGGATTCAACAATGAGCAGTTCTTC
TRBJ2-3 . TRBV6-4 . CASRRGDTQYF TGTGCCAGCAGGAGGGGTGATACGCAGTATTTT
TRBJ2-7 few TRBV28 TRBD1 CASREPGQGGYEQYF TGTGCCAGCAGGGAACCGGGACAGGGTGGCTACGAGCAGTACTTC
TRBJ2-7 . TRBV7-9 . CASTPIGLGSYEQYF TGTGCCAGCACCCCAATTGGCCTAGGCTCCTACGAGCAGTACTTC
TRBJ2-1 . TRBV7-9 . CASSPPTGIKEEQFF TGTGCCAGCAGCCCACCTACGGGGATCAAGGAGGAGCAGTTCTTC
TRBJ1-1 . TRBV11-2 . CASSLGSGNTEAFF TGTGCCAGCAGCTTAGGCAGTGGGAACACTGAAGCTTTCTTT
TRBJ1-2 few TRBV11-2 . CASIDAGGGYTF TGTGCCAGCATCGATGCAGGAGGCGGCTACACCTTC
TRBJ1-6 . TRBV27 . CASSTNNSPLHF TGTGCCAGCAGTACCAATAATTCACCCCTCCACTTT
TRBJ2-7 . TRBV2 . CASSEGPLNSYEQYF TGTGCCAGCAGTGAAGGGCCTCTCAACTCCTACGAGCAGTACTTC
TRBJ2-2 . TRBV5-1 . CASSLDGNTEELFF TGCGCCAGCAGCTTGGACGGTAACACCGAGGAGCTGTTTTTT
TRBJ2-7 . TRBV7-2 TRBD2 CASSYLAGGSYEQYF TGTGCCAGCAGCTATCTAGCGGGAGGGTCCTACGAGCAGTACTTC
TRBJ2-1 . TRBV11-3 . CASSSGPNNEQFF TGTGCCAGCAGCTCCGGACCCAACAATGAGCAGTTCTTC
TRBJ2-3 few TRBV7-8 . CASSELYTQYF TGTGCCAGCAGCGAGCTTTATACGCAGTATTTT
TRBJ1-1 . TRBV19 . CASSIIHLGGDDTEAFF TGTGCCAGTAGTATTATTCATTTGGGGGGAGATGACACTGAAGCTTTCTTT
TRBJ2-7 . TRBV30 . CAWEPVVSPSYEQYF TGTGCCTGGGAACCGGTGGTGTCGCCGTCCTACGAGCAGTACTTC
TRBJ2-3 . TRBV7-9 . CASSLYHTDTQYF TGTGCCAGCAGCTTATACCACACAGATACGCAGTATTTT
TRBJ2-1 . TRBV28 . CASRSRQASSYNEQFF TGTGCCAGCAGGAGTAGACAGGCCAGCTCCTACAATGAGCAGTTCTTC
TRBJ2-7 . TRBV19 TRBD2 CASSMEREAEQYF TGTGCCAGTAGTATGGAGCGGGAGGCCGAGCAGTACTTC
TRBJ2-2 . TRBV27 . CASSPTNTGELFF TGTGCCAGCAGTCCCACAAACACCGGGGAGCTGTTTTTT
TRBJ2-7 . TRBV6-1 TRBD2 CASSDPGLGYYEQYF TGTGCCAGCAGTGACCCGGGACTAGGATACTACGAGCAGTACTTC
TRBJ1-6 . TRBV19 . CASSPGGGSPLHF TGTGCCAGTAGTCCAGGTGGAGGATCACCCCTCCACTTT
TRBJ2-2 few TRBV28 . CASGTLTGELFF TGTGCCAGCGGGACACTCACCGGGGAGCTGTTTTTT
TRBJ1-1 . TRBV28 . CASSLGPFNFAFF TGTGCCAGCAGCTTGGGACCATTTAACTTCGCTTTCTTT
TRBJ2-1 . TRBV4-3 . CASSQGGWGNEQFF TGCGCCAGCAGCCAAGGGGGCTGGGGGAATGAGCAGTTCTTC
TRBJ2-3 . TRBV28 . CASSPEQGTDTQYF TGTGCCAGCAGTCCGGAACAGGGCACAGATACGCAGTATTTT
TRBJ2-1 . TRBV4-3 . CASSQDRASNEQFF TGCGCCAGCAGCCAAGATCGCGCATCCAATGAGCAGTTCTTC
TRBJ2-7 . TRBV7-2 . CASSLEGGYYEQYF TGTGCCAGCAGCTTAGAGGGCGGATACTACGAGCAGTACTTC
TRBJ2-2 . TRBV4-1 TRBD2 CASSQRPAGVNTGELFF TGCGCCAGCAGCCAAAGACCGGCGGGAGTGAACACCGGGGAGCTGTTTTTT
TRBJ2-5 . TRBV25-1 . CASSELTRPGRIQETQYF TGTGCCAGCAGTGAATTGACCCGCCCGGGACGGATCCAAGAGACCCAGTACTTC
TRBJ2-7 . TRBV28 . CASRLRSEQYF TGTGCCAGCAGACTCAGGAGCGAGCAGTACTTC
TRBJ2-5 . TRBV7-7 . CASSPDFQETQYF TGTGCTAGCAGCCCGGACTTCCAAGAGACCCAGTACTTC
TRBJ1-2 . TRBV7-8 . CASVGTALDGYTF TGTGCCAGCGTCGGGACGGCCTTGGATGGCTACACCTTC